The 2 T cell receptor beta chains below were found in one sample sequenced in a study of cytomegalovirus exposure and HLA in healthy donors (dated by TCRdb to the late 2010s). The library was produced with the immunoSEQ multiplex PCR assay. In TCRdb, the immuneACCESS table is reduced to in-frame sequences with V and J assigned. These tables do not hold every clone; where another copy was compared, an unresolved V gene accounts for under half, and the others remain unexplained. Here the sample has about 49,000 clones; roughly nine tenths occur a single time. In total, the top ten clones hold 1.4% of the sample. The specimen sequenced was PBMCs. These receptors all come from a man younger than 30 in good health and CMV-seronegative.

The chain joins TRBV9 to TRBJ2-3; TRBD1 matches at 7 bases. The length of the CDR3 is 14 residues. V lost 4 bases, J lost 1 base, and 3 bases stayed unmatched. The germline V gene has CDR1 SGDLS and CDR2 YYNGEE. The DNA for the CDR3 is TGTGCCAGCAGCCCAGGGACAGGCACAGATACGCAGTATTTT. Its translation: CASSPGTGTDTQYF.

V and J are TRBV6-4 and TRBJ2-1; 7 nucleotides agree with TRBD1. The CDR3 has 15 amino acids. V lost 2 bases, J lost 4 bases, and 5 bases stayed unmatched. Germline-derived CDR1 and CDR2 are MRHNA and SNTAGT. DNA of the CDR3: TGTGCCAGCAGTGACGTGGGACAGCCTTACAATGAGCAGTTCTTC. Encoded protein: CASSDVGQPYNEQFF.